Listed below are T cell receptor beta chains from one sample, sequenced in a study of blood T cell repertoires in COVID-19. TCRdb's copy holds only in-frame clones and misses some; the assay was immunoSEQ multiplex PCR. The sample consists of under 250,000 clones, 85% of them appearing once. The sequenced sample was peripheral blood. The receptors were gathered from a woman in her 70s with COVID-19, enrolled during active disease. Both conserved end residues are part of each CDR3. The D gene is left open where the match is weak. Clone size is stated in some rows and not others, as once, few, many or a class when expanded.

clone size,J gene,V gene,D gene,CDR3 protein,CDR3 DNA
once,TRBJ1-5,TRBV4-1,TRBD1,CASSPDRGYQPQHF,TGCGCCAGCAGCCCGGACAGGGGGTATCAGCCCCAGCATTTT
-,TRBJ2-3,TRBV5-1,TRBD1,CASSSGQTYTDTQYF,TGCGCCAGCAGCTCGGGACAGACGTACACAGATACGCAGTATTTT
-,TRBJ1-2,TRBV6-5,-,CASTGTFPYYGGYTF,TGTGCCAGCACCGGGACATTCCCATACTATGGTGGCTACACCTTC
-,TRBJ1-4,TRBV10-3,-,CAISSGIEKLFF,TGTGCCATCAGTTCAGGGATTGAAAAACTGTTTTTT
-,TRBJ2-7,TRBV2,-,CASSGEAYEQYF,TGTGCCAGCAGTGGAGAAGCCTACGAGCAGTACTTC
-,TRBJ2-3,TRBV14,-,CASSQDLASSTDTQYF,TGTGCCAGCAGCCAAGATTTGGCTAGTTCCACAGATACGCAGTATTTT
-,TRBJ1-1,TRBV7-8,-,CASSLSPDTEAFF,TGTGCCAGCAGCTTAAGTCCGGACACTGAAGCTTTCTTT
-,TRBJ1-4,TRBV7-2,TRBD1,CASSNRDSHEKLFF,TGTGCCAGCAGCAACCGGGACAGCCATGAAAAACTGTTTTTT
-,TRBJ1-3,TRBV5-4,TRBD1,CASSLRRDRGGNTIYF,TGTGCCAGCAGCTTAAGGCGGGACAGGGGTGGAAACACCATATATTTT
-,TRBJ1-2,TRBV27,-,CASSFRQALPYGYTF,TGTGCCAGCAGTTTCAGACAGGCCCTCCCATATGGCTACACCTTC
-,TRBJ2-1,TRBV7-2,TRBD2,CASSLLAGLDNEQFF,TGTGCCAGCAGCTTACTAGCGGGCTTGGACAATGAGCAGTTCTTC
-,TRBJ2-3,TRBV19,TRBD2,CASSIPGLAASTDTQYF,TGTGCCAGTAGTATTCCCGGACTAGCGGCTAGCACAGATACGCAGTATTTT
-,TRBJ1-4,TRBV3-1/TRBV3-2,TRBD1,CASSQDRAEKLFF,TGTGCCAGCAGCCAGGACAGGGCTGAAAAACTGTTTTTT
-,TRBJ1-3,TRBV4-1,-,CASSQLYSPRGGAGNTIYF,TGCGCCAGCAGCCAACTTTACTCCCCCCGGGGGGGTGCTGGAAACACCATATATTTT
-,TRBJ2-7,TRBV5-8,-,CASSPDRRIIKQYF,TGTGCCAGCAGCCCCGACAGGCGAATCATCAAGCAGTACTTC
-,TRBJ1-1,TRBV25-1,TRBD1,CASSSYRGRSTEAFF,TGTGCCAGCAGTTCCTACAGGGGGCGTAGCACTGAAGCTTTCTTT
-,TRBJ1-5,TRBV2,-,CASSEAAGVEQPQHF,TGTGCCAGCAGTGAAGCAGCGGGGGTGGAACAGCCCCAGCATTTT
-,TRBJ2-7,TRBV27,TRBD2,CASSGGITYEQYF,TGTGCCAGCAGCGGGGGGATCACCTACGAGCAGTACTTC
-,TRBJ2-1,TRBV3-1/TRBV3-2,-,CASSLPSRGSEQFF,TGTGCCAGCAGCCTCCCCTCTCGGGGGTCGGAGCAGTTCTTC
few,TRBJ2-7,TRBV6-5,TRBD1,CASSQGVGHEQYF,TGTGCCAGCAGTCAGGGGGTCGGCCACGAGCAGTACTTC
-,TRBJ2-1,TRBV5-1,-,CASSPPGGSSYNEQFF,TGCGCCAGCAGCCCTCCTGGGGGCAGCTCCTACAATGAGCAGTTCTTC